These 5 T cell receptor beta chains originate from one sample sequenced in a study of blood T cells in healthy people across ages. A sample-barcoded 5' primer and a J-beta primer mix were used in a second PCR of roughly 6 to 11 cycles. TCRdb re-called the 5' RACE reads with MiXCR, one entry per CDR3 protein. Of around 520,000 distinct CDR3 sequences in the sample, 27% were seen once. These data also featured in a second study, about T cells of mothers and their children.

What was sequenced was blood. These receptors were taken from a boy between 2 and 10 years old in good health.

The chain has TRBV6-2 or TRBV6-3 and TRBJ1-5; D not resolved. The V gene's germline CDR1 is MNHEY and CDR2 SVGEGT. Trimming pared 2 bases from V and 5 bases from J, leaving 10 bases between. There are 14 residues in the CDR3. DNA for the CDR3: TGTGCCAGCAGTTACCCCCAGGATTATCAGCCCCAGCATTTT. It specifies CASSYPQDYQPQHF.

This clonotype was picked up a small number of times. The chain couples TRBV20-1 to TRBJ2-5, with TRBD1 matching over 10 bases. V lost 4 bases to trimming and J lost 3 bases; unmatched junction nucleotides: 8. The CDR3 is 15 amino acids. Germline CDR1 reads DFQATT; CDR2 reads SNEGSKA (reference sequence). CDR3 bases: TGCAGTGCTAAAAGCGGGGACAGGGGAGAAGAGACCCAGTACTTC. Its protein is CSAKSGDRGEETQYF.

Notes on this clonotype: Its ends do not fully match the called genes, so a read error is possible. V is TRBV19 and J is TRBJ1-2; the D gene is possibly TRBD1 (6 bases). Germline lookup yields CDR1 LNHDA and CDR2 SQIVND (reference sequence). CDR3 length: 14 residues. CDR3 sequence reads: CASRTPGDNYGCTF. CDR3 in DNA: TGTGCCAGTAGAACCCCAGGGGATAACTATGGCTGCACCTTC.

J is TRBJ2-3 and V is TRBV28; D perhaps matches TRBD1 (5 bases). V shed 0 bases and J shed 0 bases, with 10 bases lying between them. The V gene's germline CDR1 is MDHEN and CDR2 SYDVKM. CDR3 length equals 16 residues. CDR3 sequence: CASSLWAQGSTDTQYF. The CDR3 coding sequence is TGTGCCAGCAGTTTATGGGCGCAGGGAAGCACAGATACGCAGTATTTT.

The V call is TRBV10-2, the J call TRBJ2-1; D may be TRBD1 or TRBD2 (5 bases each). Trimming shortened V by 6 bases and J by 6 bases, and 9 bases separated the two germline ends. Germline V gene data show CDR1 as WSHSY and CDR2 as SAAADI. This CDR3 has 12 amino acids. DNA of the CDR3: TGCGCCAGCAGAGGGGAGTTCAATGAGCAGTTCTTC. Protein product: CASRGEFNEQFF.